The T cell receptor beta chain described here comes from a study of beta chain features in type 1 diabetes. With V trimmed by 10 bases and J by 10 bases, 7 bases remained unmatched. Germline CDR1 is LNHDA and CDR2 is SQIVND (reference sequence). This CDR3 has 13 residues. The study's findings and limits: Patients showed naive, central memory and Treg TCRB repertoires that appeared more similar than those of healthy donors.

The purity of all sorted populations exceeded 98%. The isolated RNA, all of it, was reverse transcribed, so expressed TCRB transcripts were what got sequenced. Sequencing was performed with immunoSEQ multiplex PCR; in TCRdb, only in-frame clones are kept and a portion is missing. The table shows 400,000 to 450,000 clones, with around 14% occurring only once. This clone was recorded only once. Its specificity is unknown. This TCR came from a man aged 25 to 40 in good health. The chain joins TRBV19 to TRBJ2-1; 13 bases line up with TRBD2. Sequenced material: naive CD4+ T cells from blood. The CDR3 sequence: CATATLAGGEQFF. DNA of the CDR3: TGTGCCACCGCGACACTAGCGGGAGGGGAGCAGTTCTTC.